This T cell receptor beta chain is drawn from a study of blood T cell repertoires in COVID-19. Study-wide background: Samples taken during acute and convalescent COVID-19 were collected in the United States, Italy and Spain.

Original analysis: Reference gene primer amplification yielded estimated nucleated cell counts. The method was immunoSEQ multiplex PCR; TCRdb's version includes in-frame clones alone and lacks a portion of them. Clone size and the V and J calls come from that table; the DNA yielded D and trimming. This repertoire shows 260,000 or so clones, roughly 80% found once; its top ten account for 3.6%. V dropped 8 bases and J dropped 5; count of bases not matched to a gene: 10. Per germline, CDR1 SGDLS and CDR2 YYNGEE. CDR3 size: 14 residues. Self-reported history from a screening survey and questionnaire set each donor's cohort. Within 2 weeks before study entry, exposed participants met a COVID-19 case.

The sequencing input was PBMCs or T cells enriched from blood (not recorded which). The sequence derives from a middle-aged woman who had been exposed to COVID-19. The genes are TRBV9 and TRBJ2-3, with 8 positions matching TRBD2. The CDR3 region is CASHGGAVGDTQYF. The CDR3 DNA reads as TGTGCCAGTCACGGGGGGGCCGTTGGAGATACGCAGTATTTT.